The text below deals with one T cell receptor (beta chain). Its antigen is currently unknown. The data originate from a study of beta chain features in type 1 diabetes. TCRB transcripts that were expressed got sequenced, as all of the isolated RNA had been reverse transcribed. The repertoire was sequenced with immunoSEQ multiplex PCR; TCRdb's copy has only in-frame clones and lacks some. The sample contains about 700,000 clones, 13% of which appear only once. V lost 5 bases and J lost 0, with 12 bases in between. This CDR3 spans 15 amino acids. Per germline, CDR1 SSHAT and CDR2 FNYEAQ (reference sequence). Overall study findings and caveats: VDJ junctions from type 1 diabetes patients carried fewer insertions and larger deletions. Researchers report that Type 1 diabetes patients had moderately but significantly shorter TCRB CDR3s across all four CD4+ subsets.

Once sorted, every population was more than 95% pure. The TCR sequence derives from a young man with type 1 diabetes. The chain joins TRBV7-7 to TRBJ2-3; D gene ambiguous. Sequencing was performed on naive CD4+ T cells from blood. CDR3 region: CASSPHTASTDTQYF. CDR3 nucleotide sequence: TGTGCCAGCAGCCCCCATACAGCGAGCACAGATACGCAGTATTTT.